This T cell receptor beta chain was sequenced during a study of regulatory dendritic cells for organ transplantation. The table came from immunoSEQ multiplex PCR; TCRdb's copy has only in-frame clones and leaves some out. This sample has about 12,000 clones, with approximately 89% found just once. Sorted T cells were CFSE-labeled and cultured more than 4 days with allogeneic regulatory or mature dendritic cells at 1:10. Turning to this clone: What it recognizes is unknown.

V lost 4 bases to trimming and J lost 3 bases, with 10 bases between them. This CDR3 spans 13 amino acids. Looked up from germline, CDR1 is MDHEN and CDR2 is SYDVKM. The source is a human donor in good health. The material sequenced was naive CD8+ T cells from blood cultured with regulatory dendritic cells. This sample's subset: CD45RA+ naive T cells. The chain is built from TRBV28 and TRBJ2-7; D is possibly TRBD1 (6 bases). The CDR3 sequence is CASSSVQGYEQYF. CDR3 sequence (DNA): TGTGCCAGCAGTTCTGTACAGGGCTACGAGCAGTACTTC.